The 25 T cell receptor beta chains reported below all come from one sample, sequenced in a study of control samples from healthy donors and cancer patients. Only in-frame clones appear in the TCRdb table, and some are missing; sequencing was by immunoSEQ multiplex PCR. The top ten hold 12% to 15% of the sample, which has about 150,000 clones, roughly 94% seen once. Specimen: PBMCs. These receptors all stem from a man between 60 and 75 years old with colorectal cancer.

The chain couples TRBV19 to TRBJ1-4; 11 bases map to TRBD1. With 9 bases clipped from V and 6 bases from J, the junction kept 3 bases outside the gene matches. Germline V gene data show CDR1 as LNHDA and CDR2 as SQIVND (reference sequence). The CDR3 length is 13 residues. The CDR3 reads CASGQGAYEKLFF. The CDR3 nucleotides read TGTGCCAGCGGACAGGGGGCTTATGAAAAACTGTTTTTT.

The J gene is TRBJ2-7, the V gene TRBV1; the D segment call TRBD1 is taken from the table without a DNA check. TRBV1 is a pseudogene locus. The CDR3 sequence is 16 residues long. The CDR3 DNA reads TGCACCAGCAGCCAAGTTTGGGCTATGCACTCCTACGAGCAGTACTTC. Protein: CTSSQVWAMHSYEQYF.

V gene TRBV7-8 combines with J gene TRBJ1-6; no reliable D call. With 0 bases removed from V and 6 bases from J, the gap between germline ends came to 6 bases. Germline loops: CDR1 SGHVS, CDR2 FQNEAQ. The CDR3 runs to 14 residues. The CDR3, as DNA: TGTGCCAGCAGCTTAGCCGGCGGTAATTCACCCCTCCACTTT. Translated: CASSLAGGNSPLHF.

Of note for this clone: In the same sample, other DNA sequences code for this CDR3. The chain combines TRBV6-6 with TRBJ2-7; D is unresolved. There are 14 residues in the CDR3. V shed 0 bases and J shed 0 bases, with 6 bases lying between them. Germline CDR1 is MNHNY and CDR2 is SVGAGI (reference sequence). Written as DNA, the CDR3 is TGTGCCAGCAGTTACTCGGGCAGCTCCTACGAGCAGTACTTC. Its protein product is CASSYSGSSYEQYF.

The chain has TRBV19 and TRBJ2-5, with 9 bases aligning to TRBD1. Germline V gene sequence: CDR1 LNHDA, CDR2 SQIVND (reference sequence). The V segment lost 7 bases and the J segment 2 bases; nucleotides outside the gene matches: 8. The CDR3 sequence is 15 residues long. CDR3 nucleotides: TGTGCCAGTAATTCGGGACAGGGAGGACAAGAGACCCAGTACTTC. It yields the protein CASNSGQGGQETQYF.

The chain recombines TRBV11-2 with TRBJ2-3, with TRBD2 matching 10 bases. Germline CDR1 and CDR2: SGHAT and FQNNGV. V lost 5 bases, J lost 0 bases, and 2 bases stayed unmatched. CDR3 length equals 15 residues. The CDR3 nucleotides read TGTGCCAGCAGCATAGCGGGGGGTAGCACAGATACGCAGTATTTT. Its protein is CASSIAGGSTDTQYF. The complete variable domain, with remaining parts taken from reference TRBV11-2 and TRBJ2-3, reads EAGVAQSPRYKIIEKRQSVAFWCNPISGHATLYWYQQILGQGPKLLIQFQNNGVVDDSQLPKDRFSAERLKGVDSTLKIQPAKLEDSAVYLCASSIAGGSTDTQYFGPGTRLTVL.

The V and J genes are TRBV3-1 (or the pseudogene TRBV3-2) and TRBJ2-3, with 12 bases aligning to TRBD2. V was clipped by 6 bases and J by 2 bases; unmatched bases: 6. Germline V gene lookup returns CDR1 LGHDT and CDR2 YNNKEL (reference sequence). The CDR3 loop spans 16 amino acids. CDR3 residues: CASRTLAGGPTDTQYF. Written as DNA, the CDR3 is TGTGCCAGCAGGACACTAGCGGGGGGCCCCACAGATACGCAGTATTTT.

The V and J genes are TRBV19 and TRBJ2-2, with a weak D call TRBD2 (6 bases). Per germline, CDR1 LNHDA and CDR2 SQIVND (reference sequence). This CDR3 is 14 amino acids long. With 5 bases removed from V and 10 bases from J, the gap between germline ends came to 17 bases. The CDR3 region has the DNA TGTGCCAGTAGTCGCGCGGGACCCCCTGTGGAGCTGTTTTTT. Encoded protein: CASSRAGPPVELFF.

In nucleotides, the CDR3 is TGTGCCAGCAGTGAAGCCGGACAGGGTATGGGTGAAGCTTTCTTT. This encodes CASSEAGQGMGEAFF. The chain carries TRBV6-1 and TRBJ1-1; 8 bases align to TRBD1. With V trimmed by 0 bases and J by 7 bases, 7 bases remained unmatched. The CDR3 contains 15 residues. The germline CDR1 and CDR2 sequences are MNHNS and SASEGT.

CDR3 sequence reads: CASSEFGGPYEQYF. The CDR3 DNA reads TGTGCCAGCAGTGAATTTGGGGGACCCTACGAGCAGTACTTC. V is TRBV2 and J is TRBJ2-7; D is tentatively TRBD1 or TRBD2 (5 bases each). Germline V gene data show CDR1 as SNHLY and CDR2 as FYNNEI. This CDR3 contains 14 residues. Trimming shortened V by 2 bases and J by 2 bases, and 10 bases separated the two germline ends.

The chain employs TRBV2 and TRBJ2-3; 11 nucleotides agree with TRBD2. Germline CDR1 SNHLY, CDR2 FYNNEI. This CDR3 has 15 residues. V shed 6 bases and J 2 bases; nucleotides not matched to a gene: 4. This CDR3 is CASRGGLAATDTQYF. Here the CDR3 DNA reads TGTGCCAGCAGGGGGGGACTAGCGGCCACAGATACGCAGTATTTT. Together with reference TRBV2 and TRBJ2-3, the CDR3 gives the full variable domain: EPEVTQTPSHQVTQMGQEVILRCVPISNHLYFYWYRQILGQKVEFLVSFYNNEISEKSEIFDDQFSVERPDGSNFTLKIRSTKLEDSAMYFCASRGGLAATDTQYFGPGTRLTVL.

This chain connects TRBV18 to TRBJ2-1, with D perhaps matching TRBD1 (6 bases). The CDR3 sequence is 13 residues long. Looked up from germline, CDR1 is KGHSH and CDR2 is LQKENI. Trimming cost V 3 bases and J 10 bases, with 13 bases left between them. The CDR3 loop is CASSPQGLREQFF. For the CDR3, the DNA is TGTGCCAGCTCACCCCAGGGGCTTCGGGAGCAGTTCTTC.

This sequence joins TRBV19 and TRBJ2-7, with D unclear. Germline CDR1 and CDR2: LNHDA and SQIVND (reference sequence). The CDR3 is 13 amino acids. The V gene lost 3 bases and the J gene lost 0 bases, with 6 bases spanning the gap. The CDR3 spells CASSITNSYEQYF. The CDR3 DNA sequence: TGTGCCAGTAGTATTACAAACTCCTACGAGCAGTACTTC.

This CDR3 reads CASSGTGTGTNEKLFF. As DNA, the CDR3 is TGTGCCAGCAGTGGGACAGGGACTGGGACTAATGAAAAACTGTTTTTT. J is TRBJ1-4 and V is TRBV6-1, with 8 bases matching TRBD1. Germline values: CDR1 MNHNS, CDR2 SASEGT. Trimming removed 4 bases from V and 2 bases from J; junction bases left unmatched: 6. The CDR3 has 16 residues.

This chain connects TRBV7-2 to TRBJ1-2; 9 bases match TRBD1. The CDR3 totals 15 residues. CDR1 and CDR2 (germline): SGHTA, FQGNSA. V gave up 1 base and J gave up 4 bases; unmatched junction bases: 4. The CDR3 region is CASSLDRGLSYGYTF. CDR3 bases: TGTGCCAGCAGCTTAGACAGGGGGCTCTCCTATGGCTACACCTTC. The variable domain in full, completed from reference TRBV7-2 and TRBJ1-2, reads GAGVSQSPSNKVTEKGKDVELRCDPISGHTALYWYRQSLGQGLEFLIYFQGNSAPDKSGLPSDRFSAERTGGSVSTLTIQRTQQEDSAVYLCASSLDRGLSYGYTFGSGTRLTVV.

This clone was found once. The V and J genes are TRBV7-2 and TRBJ2-5; the D is unclear. CDR1 and CDR2 (germline): SGHTA, FQGNSA. The CDR3 loop spans 14 amino acids. With 1 base removed from V and 5 bases from J, the gap between germline ends came to 11 bases. CDR3 sequence (DNA): TGTGCCAGCAGCTTAGGGCCGGAAAGGGAGACCCAGTACTTC. It codes for CASSLGPERETQYF.

This rearrangement joins TRBV3-1 (or the pseudogene TRBV3-2) to TRBJ1-5; unclear D gene. V lost 1 base and J 9 bases, leaving 7 bases between the germline ends. The CDR3 runs 12 residues. Germline CDR1 and CDR2: LGHDT and YNNKEL (reference sequence). The CDR3 loop is CASSQGEGPQHF. As DNA, the CDR3 is TGTGCCAGCAGCCAAGGAGAGGGGCCCCAGCATTTT.

This rearrangement joins TRBV9 to TRBJ2-1; 7 bases map to TRBD1. CDR3 length: 15 residues. Germline trimming cut 0 bases from V and 3 bases from J; bases unmatched to any gene: 3. CDR1 is SGDLS, CDR2 YYNGEE, per germline. CDR3 DNA sequence: TGTGCCAGCAGCGTAGGGGCAGGGGGCTACAATGAGCAGTTCTTC. Protein product: CASSVGAGGYNEQFF. The complete variable domain, with remaining parts taken from reference TRBV9 and TRBJ2-1, reads DSGVTQTPKHLITATGQRVTLRCSPRSGDLSVYWYQQSLDQGLQFLIQYYNGEERAKGNILERFSAQQFPDLHSELNLSSLELGDSALYFCASSVGAGGYNEQFFGPGTRLTVL.

The chain uses TRBV19 and TRBJ1-4, with 7 bases that match TRBD1. V trimming: 7 bases; J trimming: 2 bases; junction bases outside the gene matches: 4. The CDR3 contains 14 residues. Germline V gene sequence: CDR1 LNHDA, CDR2 SQIVND (reference sequence). DNA for the CDR3: TGTGCCAGTAAATCGACAGGGACTAATGAAAAACTGTTTTTT. Protein: CASKSTGTNEKLFF.

This chain uses TRBV10-2 with TRBJ1-6, with 7 positions matching TRBD1. J was trimmed by 1 base and V by 9 bases; bases with no gene match: 6. This CDR3 has 15 amino acids. CDR1 is WSHSY, CDR2 SAAADI, per germline. CDR3 coding DNA: TGCGCCAGTAGACAGGGAGGGTCCTATAATTCACCCCTCCACTTT. The encoded protein is CASRQGGSYNSPLHF.

This sequence joins TRBV3-1 (or the pseudogene TRBV3-2) and TRBJ1-2, with 7 bases fitting TRBD1. J was trimmed by 4 bases and V by 4 bases; bases with no gene match: 3. From germline, CDR1 is LGHDT and CDR2 YNNKEL (reference sequence). The CDR3 is 13 amino acids. Written as DNA, the CDR3 is TGTGCCAGCAGCCTGGGACAGCTCTATGGCTACACCTTC. It encodes CASSLGQLYGYTF.

This clone was picked up one time. The J gene is TRBJ1-2, the V gene TRBV18; D may be TRBD1 (5 bases). V lost 0 bases, J lost 8 bases, and 16 bases lay in between. The V gene's germline CDR1 is KGHSH and CDR2 LQKENI. This CDR3 region has 15 residues. In DNA, the CDR3 is TGTGCCAGCTCACCACCGGGGACCCCCACAGGAGGCTACACCTTC. It encodes CASSPPGTPTGGYTF. The full variable domain, with the rest looked up from reference TRBV18 and TRBJ1-2, is NAGVMQNPRHLVRRRGQEARLRCSPMKGHSHVYWYRQLPEEGLKFMVYLQKENIIDESGMPKERFSAEFPKEGPSILRIQQVVRGDSAAYFCASSPPGTPTGGYTFGSGTRLTVV.

The chain recombines TRBV4-1 with TRBJ2-7, with D unclear. CDR1 MGHRA and CDR2 YSYEKL come from the germline V gene. CDR3 length equals 15 residues. V was shortened by 2 bases and J by 1 base, with 12 bases between the two germline ends. CDR3 protein: CASSQHEGSSYEQYF. DNA of the CDR3: TGCGCCAGCAGCCAACATGAAGGCAGTTCCTACGAGCAGTACTTC.

V gene TRBV6-1 combines with J gene TRBJ1-5, with D uncertain. The CDR3 is 15 residues long. CDR1 MNHNS and CDR2 SASEGT come from the germline V gene. The ends were cut back, 5 bases at V and 4 bases at J, with 15 bases in the middle. Here the CDR3 reads CASSPQDKGNQPQHF. DNA for the CDR3: TGTGCCAGCAGTCCCCAAGATAAGGGTAATCAGCCCCAGCATTTT.

This clone occurred once. V usage is TRBV9 and J usage is TRBJ1-1; D ambiguous. Trimming took off 0 bases at V and 4 bases at J, with 13 bases between the two ends. The germline V gene encodes CDR1 SGDLS and CDR2 YYNGEE. This CDR3 contains 15 residues. CDR3 protein: CASSVDLRATTEAFF. Here the CDR3 DNA reads TGTGCCAGCAGCGTAGACCTCCGGGCAACCACTGAAGCTTTCTTT.